This TCR beta chain was identified in a study of blood T cell repertoires in COVID-19. The junction had 9 bases not matched to a gene; V was cut back by 6 bases and J by 1 base. Germline V gene lookup returns CDR1 SQVTM and CDR2 ANQGSEA. This CDR3 comprises 15 residues. Profiling relied on immunoSEQ multiplex PCR, and the TCRdb table lists in-frame clones only, not all of them. This sample has around 290,000 clones; 86% occur once, and the top ten carry about 2.7%. Specimen: PBMCs or T cells enriched from blood (not recorded which). This receptor was taken from a woman between 18 and 30 years old who had recovered from COVID-19. The chain joins TRBV29-1 to TRBJ1-1; the match to TRBD1 covers 9 bases. For the CDR3, the DNA is TGCAGCGTGGACTTATCGGGACAGGGGAACACTGAAGCTTTCTTT. It translates to CSVDLSGQGNTEAFF.